The 24 T cell receptor beta chains below all came from one sample that was sequenced in a study of cytomegalovirus exposure and HLA in healthy donors. The study ran its PCR with 60 Vbeta and 13 Jbeta primers. The data were produced by immunoSEQ multiplex PCR, yet TCRdb's version contains in-frame clones alone and is incomplete. The data show 99,000 or so clones, 65% to 80% seen once. Sequencing used PBMCs. All receptors derive from a man aged 55 to 70 in good health and CMV-seropositive.

Of note for this clone: Sequence at one end of the junction differs from germline and may be a read error. The V and J genes are TRBV7-7 and TRBJ2-5, with D possibly TRBD2 on 5 matching bases. The J call may be mistaken, given a closer DNA end match to TRBJ2-7. The CDR3 contains 13 residues. From germline, CDR1 is SSHAT and CDR2 FNYEAQ (reference sequence). The CDR3 spells CASSPGVHYEQYF. Written as DNA, the CDR3 is TGTGCTAGCAGCCCCGGGGTCCACTACGAGCAGTACTTC.

V usage is TRBV7-3 and J usage is TRBJ2-3, with a possible D match to TRBD2 (5 bases). The CDR3 is 16 residues long. Germline V lookup: CDR1 SGHTA, CDR2 FQGTGA. V lost 0 bases, J lost 8 bases, and 18 bases lay in between. Written as DNA, the CDR3 is TGTGCCAGCAGCTTAACGGAAAGCGGTTGGTATGGTACGCAGTATTTT. It codes for CASSLTESGWYGTQYF. The whole variable domain, filled in from reference TRBV7-3 and TRBJ2-3, reads GAGVSQTPSNKVTEKGKYVELRCDPISGHTALYWYRQSLGQGPEFLIYFQGTGAADDSGLPNDRFFAVRPEGSVSTLKIQRTERGDSAVYLCASSLTESGWYGTQYFGPGTRLTVL.

The J gene is TRBJ2-5, the V gene TRBV28; D unresolved. From germline, CDR1 is MDHEN and CDR2 SYDVKM. This CDR3 comprises 15 residues. V lost 5 bases and J lost 4, with 17 bases in between. The CDR3 is CASSIRIPRSETQYF. CDR3 in DNA: TGTGCCAGCAGTATCAGAATACCGAGGTCAGAGACCCAGTACTTC. The variable domain in full, with the rest retrieved from reference TRBV28 and TRBJ2-5, is DVKVTQSSRYLVKRTGEKVFLECVQDMDHENMFWYRQDPGLGLRLIYFSYDVKMKEKGDIPEGYSVSREKKERFSLILESASTNQTSMYLCASSIRIPRSETQYFGPGTRLLVL.

The chain is built from TRBV19 and TRBJ1-2; tentative D call: TRBD1 (5 bases). The germline V gene has CDR1 LNHDA and CDR2 SQIVND (reference sequence). The CDR3 is 12 residues long. V lost 7 bases, J lost 2 bases, and 8 bases lay in between. The CDR3 is CASKDSNYGYTF. For the CDR3, the DNA is TGTGCCAGTAAAGACAGCAACTATGGCTACACCTTC.

The V call is TRBV5-1, the J call TRBJ1-6; TRBD1 aligns across 7 bases. The germline V gene encodes CDR1 SGHRS and CDR2 YFSETQ. V gave up 4 bases and J gave up 7 bases; unmatched junction bases: 5. The CDR3 runs to 14 residues. The CDR3 reads CASSMTGMNSPLHF. The CDR3 nucleotides read TGCGCCAGCAGCATGACAGGGATGAATTCACCCCTCCACTTT.

The V and J genes are TRBV7-9 and TRBJ2-5; tentatively, D is TRBD2 (7 bases). The length of the CDR3 is 18 residues. Trimming shortened V by 5 bases and J by 1 base, and 23 bases separated the two germline ends. Germline lookup yields CDR1 SEHNR and CDR2 FQNEAQ (reference sequence). The CDR3 DNA follows: TGTGCCAGCAGCCATGACAGGATCGCGGCGGGGGTCCAAGAGACCCAGTACTTC. Protein product: CASSHDRIAAGVQETQYF.

This clone occurred a few times. The chain joins TRBV27 to TRBJ1-1; 10 nucleotides match TRBD1. The CDR3 has 15 amino acids. Per the germline V gene, CDR1 is MNHEY and CDR2 is SMNVEV (reference sequence). The V and J ends lost 5 bases and 1 base, in that order; junction bases with no gene match: 4. The CDR3: CASSPDRGRNTEAFF. CDR3 DNA sequence: TGTGCCAGCAGTCCCGACAGGGGGCGGAACACTGAAGCTTTCTTT.

The chain combines TRBV4-1 with TRBJ2-1; the D gene is possibly TRBD2 (5 bases). The CDR3 consists of 16 residues. CDR1 and CDR2 (germline): MGHRA, YSYEKL. Trimming removed 0 bases from V and 2 bases from J, with 11 bases in between. The CDR3 spells CASSQDLREPYNEQFF. In nucleotides, the CDR3 is TGCGCCAGCAGCCAAGATTTGAGGGAACCCTACAATGAGCAGTTCTTC.

V and J are TRBV4-1 and TRBJ2-7; D is unresolved. Trimming shortened V by 1 base and J by 6 bases, and 10 bases separated the two germline ends. The CDR3 is 13 residues long. Germline values: CDR1 MGHRA, CDR2 YSYEKL. The CDR3: CASSQVLTVEQYF. The CDR3 DNA reads TGCGCCAGCAGCCAAGTCCTTACGGTCGAGCAGTACTTC.

CDR3 amino acids: CASSLFVTSGSSYNEQFF. In DNA form, the CDR3 reads TGTGCCAGCAGTTTATTCGTGACTAGCGGAAGCTCCTACAATGAGCAGTTCTTC. The chain carries TRBV28 and TRBJ2-1; 9 nucleotides agree with TRBD2. The CDR3 is 18 amino acids. The germline V gene has CDR1 MDHEN and CDR2 SYDVKM. With 1 base clipped from V and 0 bases from J, the junction kept 7 bases outside the gene matches.

The V and J genes are TRBV4-2 and TRBJ1-2, with D perhaps matching TRBD1 (5 bases). The CDR3 contains 13 residues. V was trimmed by 8 bases and J by 6 bases, leaving 16 bases between them. Germline V gene data show CDR1 as LGHNA and CDR2 as YNFKEQ. As DNA, the CDR3 is TGTGCCAGCTCCCTTGCGGGGGTTAATGGCTACACCTTC. Translated, it gives CASSLAGVNGYTF.

A remark on this clone: Mismatch with germline at one junction end may stem from a read error. V gene TRBV2 combines with J gene TRBJ1-6; D call uncertain. CDR3 length: 15 residues. Germline values: CDR1 SNHLY, CDR2 FYNNEI. CDR3 in DNA: TGTGCCGGCAGTGAAGTACGGGTTAGGAATTCACCCCTCCACTTT. Amino acid sequence: CAGSEVRVRNSPLHF.

This clone came up once. The chain has TRBV7-9 and TRBJ2-1; TRBD2 aligns across 13 bases. The V gene's germline CDR1 is SEHNR and CDR2 FQNEAQ (reference sequence). Trimming cost V 5 bases and J 4 bases; bases outside gene matches: 5. The CDR3 spans 16 residues. CDR3 protein: CASSLRTSGGYNEQFF. Here the CDR3 DNA reads TGTGCCAGCAGCCTCCGGACTAGCGGGGGTTACAATGAGCAGTTCTTC.

This clone appeared once. The V gene is TRBV5-5, the J gene TRBJ1-2; TRBD1 might be the D (6 bases). Germline CDR1 SGHKS, CDR2 YYEKEE (reference sequence). The CDR3 runs 13 residues. Trimming removed 4 bases from V and 5 bases from J, with 12 bases in between. The CDR3 DNA reads TGTGCCAGCAGCCTGGGCAGGGGATATGGCTACACCTTC. Translated: CASSLGRGYGYTF.

With respect to this clone: The junction does not match germline at one end; this may be a read error. V and J are TRBV7-7 and TRBJ2-1; D call uncertain. This CDR3 is built from 13 residues. In germline, CDR1 is SSHAT, CDR2 FNYEAQ (reference sequence). CDR3 sequence: CASSSGNPNEQFF. For the CDR3, the DNA is TGTGCTAGCAGCTCGGGTAACCCCAATGAGCAGTTCTTC.

The chain joins TRBV11-2 to TRBJ2-7, with TRBD1 as a possible D gene (6 bases). Trimming took 3 bases from V and 1 from J, leaving 10 bases between them. Germline V lookup: CDR1 SGHAT, CDR2 FQNNGV. This CDR3 region has 14 residues. Here the CDR3 DNA reads TGTGCCAGCAGCTTCCAGAGGGGGTCCTACGAGCAGTACTTC. Residues: CASSFQRGSYEQYF.

This clone came up once. This chain connects TRBV11-3 to TRBJ2-5; possible D gene TRBD2, 5 bases. With 5 bases removed from V and 5 bases from J, the gap between germline ends came to 9 bases. This CDR3 contains 12 residues. The V gene's germline CDR1 is SGHNT and CDR2 YENEEA. The CDR3 spells CASSPEGETQYF. The CDR3 nucleotides are TGTGCCAGCAGCCCAGAGGGCGAGACCCAGTACTTC.

The table lists this clone with a few counts. This sequence joins TRBV19 and TRBJ1-2; no definite D call. Trimming removed 5 bases from V and 1 base from J, with 11 bases in between. CDR3 length: 14 amino acids. CDR1 is LNHDA and CDR2 is SQIVND in the germline V gene (reference sequence). The CDR3 DNA reads as TGTGCCAGTAGTCCTGGAGGGATTAACTATGGCTACACCTTC. As protein: CASSPGGINYGYTF.

This chain joins TRBV5-8 and TRBJ2-3, with 11 bases lining up with TRBD1. V lost 3 bases and J lost 4; bases outside the gene matches: 4. This CDR3 has 15 residues. Germline loops: CDR1 SGHTS, CDR2 YDEGEE. This CDR3 reads CASSYGTGGSDTQYF. The CDR3 DNA reads TGTGCCAGCAGCTACGGGACAGGGGGATCAGATACGCAGTATTTT.

This clone appeared once. V gene TRBV6-5 combines with J gene TRBJ1-6, with 7 bases fitting TRBD1. The V segment lost 0 bases and the J segment 7 bases; nucleotides outside the gene matches: 3. Germline loops: CDR1 MNHEY, CDR2 SVGAGI. CDR3 length: 15 residues. CDR3 nucleotides: TGTGCCAGCAGTTACTCGTGGGACAGAAATTCACCCCTCCACTTT. Its translation: CASSYSWDRNSPLHF.

This clone turned up a few times. The chain carries TRBV27 and TRBJ2-7, with 7 bases aligning to TRBD2. The CDR3 spans 13 residues. The germline V gene has CDR1 MNHEY and CDR2 SMNVEV (reference sequence). With 7 bases clipped from V and 12 bases from J, the junction kept 15 bases outside the gene matches. CDR3 sequence: CASIPSGRRSWYF. CDR3 in DNA: TGTGCCAGCATCCCTAGCGGACGTCGGAGTTGGTACTTC.

The V and J genes are TRBV19 and TRBJ1-1; perhaps TRBD1 as D (6 bases). The germline V gene encodes CDR1 LNHDA and CDR2 SQIVND (reference sequence). The CDR3 spans 14 residues. Deletions cut 7 bases from V and 0 bases from J, with 12 bases between. CDR3 residues: CASTLQGVNTEAFF. The CDR3 DNA is TGTGCCAGTACCCTACAGGGTGTGAACACTGAAGCTTTCTTT.

The chain uses TRBV5-4 and TRBJ1-3, with TRBD1 matching over 8 bases. This CDR3 is 14 amino acids long. The germline CDR1 and CDR2 sequences are SGHNT and YYREEE (reference sequence). The ends lost 4 bases at V and 5 bases at J; junction bases unmatched: 5. In DNA form, the CDR3 reads TGTGCCAGCAGCGCGACAGGGGTTAGAAACACCATATATTTT. Protein product: CASSATGVRNTIYF.

This clone was counted a single time. The V gene is TRBV29-1, the J gene TRBJ1-1; D not certain. CDR3 length: 14 residues. With 7 bases removed from V and 4 bases from J, the gap between germline ends came to 19 bases. The germline V gene has CDR1 SQVTM and CDR2 ANQGSEA. The CDR3 DNA follows: TGCAGCGGCATGAAGACGGGGATGGGCACTGAAGCTTTCTTT. It translates to CSGMKTGMGTEAFF.